A single sample gave rise to the 29 T cell receptor beta chains below, sequenced in a study of blood T cell repertoires in COVID-19. Measured with immunoSEQ multiplex PCR; TCRdb has only the in-frame clones, and not every one. Of nearly 300,000 clones listed, approximately 89% are singletons. The source material was PBMCs or T cells enriched from blood (not recorded which). The origin of the receptors is a woman between 50 and 59 years old who had been exposed to COVID-19.

V is TRBV6-5 and J is TRBJ1-3; D is unclear. With 8 bases removed from V and 7 bases from J, the gap between germline ends came to 15 bases. CDR3 length: 13 residues. CDR1 and CDR2 from the germline V gene are MNHEY and SVGAGI. CDR3 region: CASSAGGQNTIYF. The DNA of the CDR3 is TGTGCCAGCTCCGCCGGCGGGCAGAACACCATATATTTT.

This chain links TRBV3-1 (or the pseudogene TRBV3-2) with TRBJ1-1, with 7 nucleotides matching TRBD1. The CDR3 spans 15 residues. Per germline, CDR1 LGHDT and CDR2 YNNKEL (reference sequence). Trimming cost V 6 bases and J 0 bases; bases outside gene matches: 7. CDR3 loop: CASRQGQQMNTEAFF. The CDR3 nucleotides are TGTGCCAGCAGGCAGGGACAGCAGATGAACACTGAAGCTTTCTTT.

The V gene is TRBV18, the J gene TRBJ1-4; D perhaps matches TRBD1 (6 bases). V lost 3 bases, J lost 6 bases, and 11 bases lay in between. The germline gives CDR1 KGHSH, CDR2 LQKENI. The CDR3 is made up of 14 amino acids. This CDR3 is CASSPAGEHEKLFF. Written as DNA, the CDR3 is TGTGCCAGCTCACCTGCAGGGGAGCATGAAAAACTGTTTTTT.

The CDR3 bases are TGTGCCAGCAGCCAGACAGGGAGGAAGGCTTTCTTT. Translated: CASSQTGRKAFF. The rearrangement links TRBV6-2 or TRBV6-3 to TRBJ1-1, with TRBD1 matching over 7 bases. The V gene's germline CDR1 is MNHEY and CDR2 SVGEGT. This CDR3 has 12 amino acids. V lost 6 bases to trimming and J lost 11 bases; unmatched junction nucleotides: 9.

The chain uses TRBV20-1 and TRBJ1-6; D remains ambiguous. The CDR3 is made up of 13 amino acids. Deletions cut 3 bases from V and 14 bases from J, with 17 bases between. CDR1 is DFQATT, CDR2 SNEGSKA, per germline (reference sequence). CDR3 sequence: CSASYSPDPALHF. The CDR3 bases are TGCAGTGCTAGTTATTCCCCTGATCCAGCCCTCCACTTT.

This clone occurred once. The chain carries TRBV5-6 and TRBJ2-7; possible D gene TRBD2, 5 bases. V dropped 4 bases and J dropped 4 bases, with 18 bases sitting between them. The germline V gene has CDR1 SGHDT and CDR2 YYEEEE. This CDR3 has 15 residues. In DNA form, the CDR3 reads TGTGCCAGCAGCCCGGAGGCTACGAGTCGGTACGAGCAGTACTTC. Protein: CASSPEATSRYEQYF. Complete variable domain (other parts from reference TRBV5-6 and TRBJ2-7): DAGVTQSPTHLIKTRGQQVTLRCSPKSGHDTVSWYQQALGQGPQFIFQYYEEEERQRGNFPDRFSGHQFPNYSSELNVNALLLGDSALYLCASSPEATSRYEQYFGPGTRLTVT.

The chain links TRBV2 to TRBJ2-1, with D tentatively TRBD2 (6 bases). Trimming left V 8 bases short and J 6 bases short, with 14 bases between. CDR3 length: 13 amino acids. The germline CDR1 and CDR2 sequences are SNHLY and FYNNEI. The CDR3 protein is CASYRDGGNEQFF. The CDR3 nucleotides read TGTGCCAGCTACCGGGACGGGGGCAATGAGCAGTTCTTC.

CDR3: CASSLLSGLEETQYF. The CDR3 coding sequence is TGCGCCAGCAGCTTGTTGTCAGGGCTCGAAGAGACCCAGTACTTC. This rearrangement joins TRBV5-1 to TRBJ2-5; D perhaps matches TRBD1 (5 bases). V was pared by 1 base and J by 3 bases, with 13 bases between. Germline lookup yields CDR1 SGHRS and CDR2 YFSETQ. The CDR3 runs 15 residues. The whole variable domain, filled in from reference TRBV5-1 and TRBJ2-5, reads KAGVTQTPRYLIKTRGQQVTLSCSPISGHRSVSWYQQTPGQGLQFLFEYFSETQRNKGNFPGRFSGRQFSNSRSEMNVSTLELGDSALYLCASSLLSGLEETQYFGPGTRLLVL.

The chain has TRBV28 and TRBJ1-5; D possibly corresponds to TRBD1 (6 bases). The ends were cut back, 6 bases at V and 6 bases at J, with 12 bases in the middle. In germline, CDR1 is MDHEN, CDR2 SYDVKM. This CDR3 is 13 amino acids long. As DNA, the CDR3 is TGTGCCAGCAGGCAGGGGTTGACTCAGCCCCAGCATTTT. Translated, it gives CASRQGLTQPQHF.

The V call is TRBV19, the J call TRBJ2-2; 7 nucleotides match TRBD1. Germline CDR1 is LNHDA and CDR2 is SQIVND (reference sequence). The CDR3 has 17 residues. The J segment lost 2 bases and the V segment lost 5 bases, leaving 11 bases of the junction unmatched. In nucleotides, the CDR3 is TGTGCCAGTAGTGTCTTTCTGACAGGGACCAACACCGGGGAGCTGTTTTTT. It specifies CASSVFLTGTNTGELFF.

This clone is a singleton in its sample. CDR3 nucleotides: TGTGCCAGCAGCCCTGGGACAGGGGTGAACACCGGGGAGCTGTTTTTT. Translated: CASSPGTGVNTGELFF. The V and J genes are TRBV6-2 or TRBV6-3 and TRBJ2-2, with 10 bases aligning to TRBD1. The germline V gene encodes CDR1 MNHEY and CDR2 SVGEGT. This CDR3 spans 16 amino acids. Trimming at V came to 6 bases and at J to 1 base, leaving 5 bases not matched to a gene.

The chain is built from TRBV7-2 and TRBJ1-2, with a tentative D call TRBD1 (5 bases). V lost 4 bases to trimming and J lost 8 bases, with 14 bases between them. This CDR3 has 13 amino acids. Germline V lookup: CDR1 SGHTA, CDR2 FQGNSA. The CDR3 sequence: CASSSAGGEGYTF. DNA of the CDR3: TGTGCCAGCAGCTCCGCCGGAGGGGAAGGCTACACCTTC.

The chain recombines TRBV10-3 with TRBJ1-2, with TRBD1 matching over 7 bases. The CDR3 has 13 amino acids. V was pared by 6 bases and J by 8 bases, with 9 bases of the junction left unmatched. Germline V gene lookup returns CDR1 ENHRY and CDR2 SYGVKD. The chain's CDR3 is CAISVDRVGGYTF. The CDR3 coding sequence is TGTGCCATCAGCGTCGACAGGGTAGGAGGCTACACCTTC.

This chain connects TRBV3-1 (or the pseudogene TRBV3-2) to TRBJ2-2; no firm D call. The CDR3 spans 15 residues. V was cut by 1 base and J by 2 bases, with 8 bases left in between. Germline CDR1 LGHDT, CDR2 YNNKEL (reference sequence). The CDR3, as DNA: TGTGCCAGCAGCCAAGGTGTAGTTAACACCGGGGAGCTGTTTTTT. Protein: CASSQGVVNTGELFF.

This clone was seen repeatedly, ten times or more. The V and J genes are TRBV19 and TRBJ2-2; D might be TRBD2 (5 bases). Germline loops: CDR1 LNHDA, CDR2 SQIVND (reference sequence). The V end lost 5 bases, the J end lost 5 bases, and 6 bases lay between the germline ends. The CDR3 is made up of 12 amino acids. CDR3: CASSSGTGELFF. CDR3 sequence (DNA): TGTGCCAGTAGTTCGGGAACCGGGGAGCTGTTTTTT.

The chain joins TRBV9 to TRBJ2-7; 8 positions agree with TRBD1. Germline V gene sequence: CDR1 SGDLS, CDR2 YYNGEE. The CDR3 is 15 amino acids. The J segment lost 4 bases and the V segment lost 4 bases, leaving 10 bases of the junction unmatched. CDR3 loop: CASSTAGTGGYEQYF. CDR3 bases: TGTGCCAGCAGCACAGCCGGGACAGGAGGGTACGAGCAGTACTTC. Drawing the rest from reference TRBV9 and TRBJ2-7, the complete variable domain is DSGVTQTPKHLITATGQRVTLRCSPRSGDLSVYWYQQSLDQGLQFLIQYYNGEERAKGNILERFSAQQFPDLHSELNLSSLELGDSALYFCASSTAGTGGYEQYFGPGTRLTVT.

The J gene is TRBJ1-2, the V gene TRBV4-1; no definite D call. The CDR3 runs 13 residues. Germline V gene data show CDR1 as MGHRA and CDR2 as YSYEKL. V was shortened by 2 bases and J by 7 bases, with 11 bases between the two germline ends. CDR3: CASSQFLGPGYTF. The DNA for the CDR3 is TGCGCCAGCAGCCAATTTCTCGGTCCTGGCTACACCTTC.

The J gene is TRBJ1-2, the V gene TRBV19; D unresolved. Between the trimmed V and J ends, which lost 5 bases and 4 bases, there was a span of 11 bases. From germline, CDR1 is LNHDA and CDR2 SQIVND (reference sequence). The CDR3 is made up of 13 amino acids. CDR3 sequence: CASSPGRSYGYTF. DNA for the CDR3: TGTGCCAGTAGTCCTGGGCGCTCCTATGGCTACACCTTC.

This rearrangement joins TRBV2 to TRBJ2-7, with 9 bases aligning to TRBD1. V lost 5 bases to trimming and J lost 2 bases; unmatched junction nucleotides: 4. This CDR3 comprises 14 residues. From germline, CDR1 is SNHLY and CDR2 FYNNEI. CDR3 coding DNA: TGTGCCAGCAGTCCCAGACAGGGGGCCTACGAGCAGTACTTC. The encoded protein is CASSPRQGAYEQYF.

The rearrangement uses TRBV24-1 and TRBJ1-5; 7 bases are a match to TRBD1. There are 14 residues in the CDR3. The V segment lost 4 bases and the J segment 4 bases; nucleotides outside the gene matches: 3. Germline assignment: CDR1 KGHDR and CDR2 SFDVKD. CDR3 in amino acids: CATSDPGQNQPQHF. The CDR3 DNA follows: TGTGCCACCAGTGACCCGGGACAGAATCAGCCCCAGCATTTT.

This rearrangement joins TRBV9 to TRBJ2-7; 10 nucleotides agree with TRBD1. CDR3 length: 13 amino acids. CDR1 and CDR2 (germline): SGDLS, YYNGEE. J was trimmed by 7 bases and V by 3 bases; bases with no gene match: 4. The CDR3 DNA reads as TGTGCCAGCAGCGACTCGGACAGGGGGGAGCAGTACTTC. It translates to CASSDSDRGEQYF. The full variable domain, in which reference TRBV9 and TRBJ2-7 provide the parts outside the CDR3, is DSGVTQTPKHLITATGQRVTLRCSPRSGDLSVYWYQQSLDQGLQFLIQYYNGEERAKGNILERFSAQQFPDLHSELNLSSLELGDSALYFCASSDSDRGEQYFGPGTRLTVT.

The CDR3 nucleotides are TGTGCCAGCAGTGGACAGTCAGGGGGCTTGGAGACCCAGTACTTC. This gives the protein CASSGQSGGLETQYF. J is TRBJ2-5 and V is TRBV25-1; TRBD1 aligns across 8 bases. V shed 4 bases, J shed 5 bases, and the junction held 9 bases outside the gene matches. The CDR3 runs to 15 residues. The germline V gene has CDR1 MGHDK and CDR2 SYGVNS.

The chain combines TRBV7-9 with TRBJ2-7; TRBD1 matches 10 bases. The germline V gene has CDR1 SEHNR and CDR2 FQNEAQ (reference sequence). The CDR3 contains 15 residues. J was trimmed by 4 bases and V by 6 bases; bases with no gene match: 9. This CDR3 is CASRSFGTGAYEQYF. CDR3 in DNA: TGTGCCAGCAGATCCTTCGGGACAGGGGCTTACGAGCAGTACTTC.

The rearrangement uses TRBV15 and TRBJ1-4; no firm D call. The CDR3 is 16 residues long. Germline V CDR1 and CDR2: LNHNV, YYDKDF (reference sequence). V dropped 0 bases and J dropped 8 bases, with 16 bases sitting between them. As DNA, the CDR3 is TGTGCCACCAGCAGAGATATTTTTGGTCTACAGGAAAAACTGTTTTTT. This translates into CATSRDIFGLQEKLFF.

Regarding this clone: Its ends do not fully match the called genes, so a read error is possible. V gene TRBV10-3 combines with J gene TRBJ2-5; 7 bases map to TRBD1. Germline V gene lookup returns CDR1 ENHRY and CDR2 SYGVKD. This CDR3 is 13 amino acids long. The CDR3 sequence: CAISVGQQGTQYF. CDR3 DNA sequence: TGTGCCATCAGTGTGGGACAGCAAGGGACCCAGTACTTC.

The V and J genes are TRBV28 and TRBJ1-3; a possible D gene is TRBD1 (6 bases). Trimming cost V 6 bases and J 7 bases, with 16 bases left between them. Germline V gives CDR1 MDHEN, CDR2 SYDVKM. This CDR3 spans 14 amino acids. The CDR3 here is CASRYYREGNTIYF. CDR3 nucleotides: TGTGCCAGCAGGTACTACAGGGAGGGCAACACCATATATTTT.

The chain combines TRBV18 with TRBJ2-5, with no clear D. This CDR3 has 14 amino acids. Germline V lookup: CDR1 KGHSH, CDR2 LQKENI. Trimming took 3 bases from V and 2 from J, leaving 10 bases between them. CDR3 protein: CASSPRHLQETQYF. CDR3 coding DNA: TGTGCCAGCTCACCGAGGCACCTACAAGAGACCCAGTACTTC.

V usage is TRBV3-1 (or the pseudogene TRBV3-2) and J usage is TRBJ2-1, with 7 bases identical to TRBD2. The CDR3 length is 14 residues. Germline loops: CDR1 LGHDT, CDR2 YNNKEL (reference sequence). V was clipped by 6 bases and J by 4 bases; unmatched bases: 6. The CDR3 DNA reads as TGTGCCAGCAGTAGCGGCGGGGGTTACAATGAGCAGTTCTTC. Residues: CASSSGGGYNEQFF.

The chain employs TRBV5-1 and TRBJ1-5; 8 bases are a match to TRBD1. Germline-derived CDR1 and CDR2 are SGHRS and YFSETQ. V dropped 4 bases and J dropped 3; count of bases not matched to a gene: 6. The CDR3 has 15 amino acids. The CDR3 DNA reads as TGCGCCAGCAGCCGGGACAGGTCTGACAATCAGCCCCAGCATTTT. Translating gives CASSRDRSDNQPQHF.